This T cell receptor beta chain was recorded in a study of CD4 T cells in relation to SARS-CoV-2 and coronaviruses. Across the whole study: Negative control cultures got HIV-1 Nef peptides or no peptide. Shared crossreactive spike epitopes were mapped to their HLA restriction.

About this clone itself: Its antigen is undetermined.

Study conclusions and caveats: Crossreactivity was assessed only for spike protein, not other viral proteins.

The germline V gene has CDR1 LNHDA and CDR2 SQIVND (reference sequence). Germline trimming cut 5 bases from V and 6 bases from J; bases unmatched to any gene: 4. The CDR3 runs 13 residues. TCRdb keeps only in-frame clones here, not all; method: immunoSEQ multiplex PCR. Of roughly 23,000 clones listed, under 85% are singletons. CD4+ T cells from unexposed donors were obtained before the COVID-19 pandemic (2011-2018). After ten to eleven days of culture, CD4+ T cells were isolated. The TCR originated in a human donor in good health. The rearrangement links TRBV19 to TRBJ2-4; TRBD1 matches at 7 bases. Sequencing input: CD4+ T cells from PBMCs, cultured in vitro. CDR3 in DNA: TGTGCCAGTAGTTCAGGGGGTAGAAACATTCAGTACTTC. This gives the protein CASSSGGRNIQYF.